These 5 T cell receptor beta chains were sequenced from one sample in a study of post-analysis software for immune sequencing data (dated by TCRdb to the mid-2010s). Broad study findings and their caveats: Significantly higher frequencies in patients than in controls were found for five or six TRBV segments, including TRBV5-6, TRBV5-1 and TRBV20-1.

Receptor amplification or capture employed PCR. Sequencing instrument: Illumina HiSeq 2500. To reduce PCR and sequencing biases, unique molecular identifiers were incorporated into the TCR beta cDNA libraries. The public sequencing data were trimmed at Q25 with fastp and processed into clonotypes with MiXCR by TCRdb, which kept only in-frame beta chains. Here each entry gathers all rows of one CDR3 protein and keeps the most common genes and DNA. Here the sample has 600,000 to 750,000 distinct CDR3 sequences; 55% to 60% occur a single time. The biggest ten clones account for about 11% of the sample. These TCRs are of unknown antigen specificity. The source material was blood. These receptor sequences come from a girl aged 2-10 years with multiple sclerosis.

Details on this clonotype: Mismatch with germline at one junction end may stem from a read error. The chain uses TRBV4-2 and TRBJ1-6, with D perhaps matching TRBD1 (6 bases). The germline gives CDR1 LGHNA, CDR2 YNFKEQ. The CDR3 is made up of 14 amino acids. The CDR3 spells CASSQQGRFSPPHF. As DNA, the CDR3 is TGTGCCAGCAGCCAACAGGGGAGGTTTTCACCCCCCCACTTT.

V gene TRBV7-9 combines with J gene TRBJ1-1, with D tentatively TRBD1 (5 bases). The germline V gene encodes CDR1 SEHNR and CDR2 FQNEAQ (reference sequence). The V end lost 2 bases, the J end lost 4 bases, and 11 bases lay between the germline ends. The CDR3 extends over 14 amino acids. The CDR3 bases are TGTGCCAGCAGCTTATTCAGGGACTCCACTGAAGCTTTCTTT. Residues: CASSLFRDSTEAFF.

This clonotype was detected once. This chain connects TRBV7-8 to TRBJ2-3, with no clear D. Germline CDR1 SGHVS, CDR2 FQNEAQ. The ends were cut back, 5 bases at V and 6 bases at J, with 15 bases in the middle. The CDR3 has 14 amino acids. CDR3 DNA sequence: TGTGCCAGCAGCCCGACTGTTGGATCGGATACGCAGTATTTT. As protein: CASSPTVGSDTQYF.

In this sample, this clonotype turned up a few times. The J gene is TRBJ2-1, the V gene TRBV12-3 or TRBV12-4; D ambiguous. V dropped 6 bases and J dropped 7 bases, with 22 bases sitting between them. CDR3 length: 16 residues. CDR3 coding DNA: TGTGCCAGCAGCCTCGACGCCGGGTCCGGAGAGAATGAGCAGTTCTTC. It codes for CASSLDAGSGENEQFF.

The J gene is TRBJ2-5, the V gene TRBV5-6; D might be TRBD1 or TRBD2, each matching 6 bases. The CDR3 is 14 amino acids. Trimming removed 6 bases from V and 11 bases from J, with 23 bases in between. CDR1 and CDR2 (germline): SGHDT, YYEEEE. The CDR3 sequence: CASTNRVLPREQYF. In DNA, the CDR3 is TGTGCCAGCACCAACAGGGTCCTACCTCGGGAGCAGTACTTC. The whole variable domain, remainder taken from reference TRBV5-6 and TRBJ2-5, is DAGVTQSPTHLIKTRGQQVTLRCSPKSGHDTVSWYQQALGQGPQFIFQYYEEEERQRGNFPDRFSGHQFPNYSSELNVNALLLGDSALYLCASTNRVLPREQYFGPGTRLLVL.